These T cell receptor beta chains were read from a single sample in a study of T cells in Graves' hyperthyroidism and ophthalmopathy. TCRdb called the multiplex PCR reads again in MiXCR, with one record for every CDR3 protein. The data hold 500,000 to 650,000 distinct CDR3 sequences, with just under 20% observed a single time. Material: blood. The receptors were sampled from a man aged 40-49 years with Graves' ophthalmopathy. CDR3s include the opening cysteine and the closing phenylalanine or tryptophan. The order of the fields is J gene, clone size, D gene, V gene, CDR3 DNA, CDR3 protein. A D gene is named only where the DNA matches it firmly. Size tells how often a clone was seen (once, few, many) or the class of an expanded clone, and some rows leave it out.

>TRBJ1-3|few|.|TRBV6-5
TGTGCCAGCAGGATGACAGCTGGAAACACCATATATTTT
CASRMTAGNTIYF
>TRBJ2-7|.|.|TRBV27
TGTGCCAGCAGTTTATCTCGGGGCTACTACGAGCAGTACTTC
CASSLSRGYYEQYF
>TRBJ2-7|many|TRBD2|TRBV2
TGTGCCAGCAGTGAGTCTAGCGGGTTATACTACGAGCAGTACTTC
CASSESSGLYYEQYF
>TRBJ1-1|.|.|TRBV20-1
TGCAGTGCTAGACAAGGACAGCTGAACACTGAAGCTTTCTTT
CSARQGQLNTEAFF
>TRBJ2-1|.|TRBD2|TRBV3-1
TGTGCCAGCAGTCATATGCCCCGGGGGGGGGTGCAGTTCTTC
CASSHMPRGGVQFF
>TRBJ2-3|.|.|TRBV7-9
TGTGCCAGCAGCTTAGGTTTGGGCAGCACTAGCACAGATACGCAGTATTTT
CASSLGLGSTSTDTQYF
>TRBJ2-7|.|TRBD1|TRBV7-9
TGTGCCAGCAGCGGGACAGCCCGCCGTGAGCAGTACTTC
CASSGTARREQYF
>TRBJ2-3|many|TRBD1|TRBV28
TGTGCCAGCAGTTTACCGACAGGGGTGGCAGATACGCAGTATTTT
CASSLPTGVADTQYF
>TRBJ2-7|.|.|TRBV20-1
TGCAGTGCCATAGGACGGGGCTCCTACGAGCAGTACTTC
CSAIGRGSYEQYF
>TRBJ2-7|few|.|TRBV6-1
TGTGCCAGCAGCGTGACGGTTAGCTCCTACGAGCAGTACTTC
CASSVTVSSYEQYF
>TRBJ2-5|.|.|TRBV15
TGTGCCACCAGCAGAGCCCTGGGAGGGGGCCAAGAGACCCAGTACTTC
CATSRALGGGQETQYF
>TRBJ2-7|many|.|TRBV7-9
TGTGCCAGCGTGACACGGGGTAACGAGCAGTACTTC
CASVTRGNEQYF
>TRBJ1-3|.|.|TRBV2
TGTGCCAGCAGGGAGACAGTGCTGGGAAACACCATATATTTT
CASRETVLGNTIYF